These T cell receptor beta chains were read from a single sample in a study of neurological immune-mediated disorders. Each CDR3 protein is one row after TCRdb ran MiXCR on the 5' RACE reads. The repertoire includes roughly 60,000 distinct CDR3 sequences, roughly 9.7% of them detected once, and roughly an eighth sits in the top ten. Material for sequencing was PBMCs. These receptors all stem from a man younger than 45 in good health. CDR3s include the opening cysteine and the closing phenylalanine or tryptophan. Each record gives: J gene, clone size, V gene, CDR3 protein. Clone size is shown for a subset of rows, as once, few, many or a class of expanded clone.

J: TRBJ2-3; size: many; V: TRBV12-3/TRBV12-4; CDR3: CASSGQSTDTQYF
J: TRBJ1-3; size: many; V: TRBV6-6; CDR3: CASSYPVGGAGNTIYF
J: TRBJ2-2; size: many; V: TRBV5-1; CDR3: CASSSRLAGGPAGELFF
J: TRBJ2-2; size: -; V: TRBV6-4; CDR3: CASSETYSGELFF
J: TRBJ1-2; size: many; V: TRBV10-3; CDR3: CAINERQGKNYGYTF
J: TRBJ2-7; size: many; V: TRBV7-8; CDR3: CASSASGTNYEQYF
J: TRBJ2-7; size: many; V: TRBV7-2; CDR3: CASSLSGQNYEQYF
J: TRBJ1-1; size: many; V: TRBV10-3; CDR3: CAISRSSGSNTEAFF
J: TRBJ2-2; size: many; V: TRBV5-1; CDR3: CASSWGLAEARGELFF
J: TRBJ1-5; size: -; V: TRBV20-1; CDR3: CSARDFAGSSDQPQHF
J: TRBJ1-2; size: many; V: TRBV6-2/TRBV6-3; CDR3: CASSKQNINYGYTF
J: TRBJ2-1; size: many; V: TRBV20-1; CDR3: CSARNLGTYNEQFF
J: TRBJ1-6; size: many; V: TRBV9; CDR3: CASSEDVRSGNSPLHF
J: TRBJ1-1; size: many; V: TRBV9; CDR3: CASSSGGGRTEAFF
J: TRBJ1-1; size: many; V: TRBV7-9; CDR3: CASFGQGLNTEAFF
J: TRBJ1-1; size: many; V: TRBV7-6; CDR3: CASSLGARGNTEAFF
J: TRBJ2-4; size: many; V: TRBV6-1; CDR3: CASSEEGLAKNIQYF